One sample yielded the 30 T cell receptor beta chains listed below, sequenced in a study of blood T cell repertoires in COVID-19. Only in-frame clones appear in the TCRdb table, and some are missing; sequencing was by immunoSEQ multiplex PCR. Among approximately 150,000 clones listed, 80% were seen once. Sequencing was performed on peripheral blood. The receptors originated from a man aged 65 to 79 who had recovered from COVID-19.

V usage is TRBV7-9 and J usage is TRBJ2-5, with 10 bases fitting TRBD2. CDR3 length equals 19 residues. The germline gives CDR1 SEHNR, CDR2 FQNEAQ (reference sequence). Germline trimming cut 2 bases from V and 3 bases from J; bases unmatched to any gene: 15. The CDR3 spells CASSLLSSGREPHKETQYF. The CDR3 DNA is TGTGCCAGCAGCTTACTGTCCAGCGGGAGGGAGCCCCACAAAGAGACCCAGTACTTC.

A single count supports this clone. The rearrangement links TRBV27 to TRBJ2-7; maybe TRBD2 (6 bases). Germline V CDR1 and CDR2: MNHEY, SMNVEV (reference sequence). Trimming left V 0 bases short and J 4 bases short, with 13 bases between. CDR3 length: 15 residues. CDR3 residues: CASSLSGGFFYEQYF. Written as DNA, the CDR3 is TGTGCCAGCAGTTTATCGGGAGGTTTTTTTTACGAGCAGTACTTC.

This chain connects TRBV6-5 to TRBJ1-1; the match to TRBD1 covers 10 bases. The V gene's germline CDR1 is MNHEY and CDR2 SVGAGI. Losses at the gene ends were 5 bases for V and 7 bases for J; bases not matched to a gene: 10. This CDR3 comprises 15 residues. The CDR3 DNA follows: TGTGCCAGCAGTCGTCCCGGGACAGGGGAGGATGAAGCTTTCTTT. It translates to CASSRPGTGEDEAFF.

V usage is TRBV7-2 and J usage is TRBJ2-1; 14 bases align to TRBD2. Germline V gene sequence: CDR1 SGHTA, CDR2 FQGNSA. With 6 bases clipped from V and 2 bases from J, the junction kept 9 bases outside the gene matches. The CDR3 totals 18 residues. The CDR3 DNA follows: TGTGCCAGCAGTCGGACTAGCGGGAGGTTCACCCCCTACAATGAGCAGTTCTTC. Its translation is CASSRTSGRFTPYNEQFF. Full variable domain (remainder filled in from reference TRBV7-2 and TRBJ2-1): GAGVSQSPSNKVTEKGKDVELRCDPISGHTALYWYRQSLGQGLEFLIYFQGNSAPDKSGLPSDRFSAERTGGSVSTLTIQRTQQEDSAVYLCASSRTSGRFTPYNEQFFGPGTRLTVL.

This clone was seen only once. The chain employs TRBV9 and TRBJ2-5; 8 positions agree with TRBD1. From germline, CDR1 is SGDLS and CDR2 YYNGEE. The CDR3 loop spans 14 amino acids. V lost 3 bases and J lost 5; bases outside the gene matches: 6. DNA for the CDR3: TGTGCCAGCAGCGCCAGGGGGCGGACGGAGACCCAGTACTTC. Encoded protein: CASSARGRTETQYF.

This chain links TRBV7-9 with TRBJ2-6, with 7 positions matching TRBD1. V lost 4 bases to trimming and J lost 0 bases; unmatched junction nucleotides: 6. The germline CDR1 and CDR2 sequences are SEHNR and FQNEAQ (reference sequence). This CDR3 has 17 residues. The CDR3 reads CASSSTTGFSGANVLTF. DNA for the CDR3: TGTGCCAGCAGCTCAACGACAGGGTTCTCTGGGGCCAACGTCCTGACTTTC.

The J gene is TRBJ1-1, the V gene TRBV9; TRBD1 agrees at 7 bases. The J segment lost 7 bases and the V segment lost 3 bases, leaving 3 bases of the junction unmatched. This CDR3 has 12 amino acids. From germline, CDR1 is SGDLS and CDR2 YYNGEE. The CDR3 spells CASSGDSNEAFF. DNA for the CDR3: TGTGCCAGCAGCGGGGACAGTAATGAAGCTTTCTTT.

In this sample, this clone turned up once. The CDR3 sequence is CAWSVFSGETQYF. In nucleotides, the CDR3 is TGTGCCTGGAGTGTCTTCTCGGGGGAGACCCAGTACTTC. This chain links TRBV30 with TRBJ2-5; a weak D match, TRBD2 (5 bases). Trimming cost V 0 bases and J 5 bases, with 10 bases left between them. CDR1 GTSNPN and CDR2 SVGIG come from the germline V gene (reference sequence). The CDR3 has 13 residues.

In DNA form, the CDR3 reads TGTGCCAGCAGCCCGCCGGGACAGGGTTATGGCTACACCTTC. The encoded protein is CASSPPGQGYGYTF. V usage is TRBV14 and J usage is TRBJ1-2; TRBD1 matches at 9 bases. Germline loops: CDR1 SGHDN, CDR2 FVKESK. V trimming: 4 bases; J trimming: 5 bases; junction bases outside the gene matches: 5. CDR3 size: 14 residues.

The chain links TRBV3-1 (or the pseudogene TRBV3-2) to TRBJ2-1; 8 positions match TRBD2. Germline CDR1 reads LGHDT; CDR2 reads YNNKEL (reference sequence). J lost 4 bases, V lost 6 bases, and 5 bases had no gene match. This CDR3 contains 14 residues. DNA for the CDR3: TGTGCCAGCAGACTGGGGACTAGTTACAATGAGCAGTTCTTC. Amino acid sequence: CASRLGTSYNEQFF.

As concerns this clone: Its ends do not fully match the called genes, so a read error is possible. The rearrangement uses TRBV11-3 and TRBJ2-1; a possible D gene is TRBD2 (5 bases). CDR1 and CDR2 from the germline V gene are SGHNT and YENEEA. CDR3 length equals 17 residues. The CDR3 region has the DNA TGTGCCAGCCGCTTCCGAGGGCGGATTTGTTTTATGAATGAGCAGTTCTTC. This translates into CASRFRGRICFMNEQFF.

This clone was observed a handful of times. The sample carries other DNA sequences with the same CDR3. The chain employs TRBV5-1 and TRBJ2-5; no clear D gene. Trimming pared 2 bases from V and 3 bases from J, leaving 2 bases between. This CDR3 is 11 amino acids long. The germline CDR1 and CDR2 sequences are SGHRS and YFSETQ. CDR3 residues: CASSFKETQYF. CDR3 bases: TGCGCCAGCAGCTTTAAAGAGACCCAGTACTTC.

This clone was recorded at least ten times. The chain combines TRBV20-1 with TRBJ2-5; the D gene is possibly TRBD1 (5 bases). CDR3 length: 16 amino acids. Germline CDR1 is DFQATT and CDR2 is SNEGSKA (reference sequence). Trimming took off 3 bases at V and 2 bases at J, with 19 bases between the two ends. The CDR3 here is CSASLPGRQGQETQYF. The CDR3 DNA follows: TGCAGTGCTAGTCTACCAGGACGGCAGGGACAAGAGACCCAGTACTTC.

DNA for the CDR3: TGCAGCGTTGTGGACAGGGCCTCTGGAAACACCATATATTTT. This encodes CSVVDRASGNTIYF. The V and J genes are TRBV29-1 and TRBJ1-3; 8 bases are a match to TRBD1. The CDR3 contains 14 residues. V was pared by 4 bases and J by 0 bases, with 2 bases of the junction left unmatched. Looked up from germline, CDR1 is SQVTM and CDR2 is ANQGSEA.

The chain carries TRBV9 and TRBJ2-4, with D perhaps TRBD2 (6 bases). The CDR3 runs 14 residues. CDR1 and CDR2 (germline): SGDLS, YYNGEE. The germline V and J ends were trimmed by 0 bases and 8 bases, with 12 bases remaining between them. The CDR3 loop reads CASSVGGKGDIQYF. The CDR3 coding sequence is TGTGCCAGCAGCGTAGGCGGGAAAGGGGACATTCAGTACTTC.

The chain combines TRBV10-3 with TRBJ2-3; maybe TRBD1 (6 bases). Germline CDR1 and CDR2: ENHRY and SYGVKD. The CDR3 length is 17 residues. The V and J ends lost 4 bases and 2 bases respectively, with 19 bases between them. DNA for the CDR3: TGTGCCATCAGTGTTGGGGGCGACTGGACAAACACAGATACGCAGTATTTT. It specifies CAISVGGDWTNTDTQYF.

The chain uses TRBV19 and TRBJ2-2; TRBD2 matches 13 bases. The CDR3 runs to 15 residues. Germline V gene lookup returns CDR1 LNHDA and CDR2 SQIVND (reference sequence). J gave up 7 bases and V 6 bases, and 5 bases lay outside the gene matches. CDR3 sequence (DNA): TGTGCCAGTAGGACTAGCGGGAGGTTAGGCGGGGAGCTGTTTTTT. It codes for CASRTSGRLGGELFF. Drawing the rest from reference TRBV19 and TRBJ2-2, the complete variable domain is DGGITQSPKYLFRKEGQNVTLSCEQNLNHDAMYWYRQDPGQGLRLIYYSQIVNDFQKGDIAEGYSVSREKKESFPLTVTSAQKNPTAFYLCASRTSGRLGGELFFGEGSRLTVL.

The chain carries TRBV30 and TRBJ1-3; maybe TRBD1 (5 bases). CDR1 and CDR2 from the germline V gene are GTSNPN and SVGIG (reference sequence). Trimming removed 0 bases from V and 0 bases from J, with 12 bases in between. CDR3 length: 16 amino acids. The CDR3 spells CAWSVGSGGSGNTIYF. CDR3 nucleotides: TGTGCCTGGAGTGTAGGGTCGGGGGGCTCTGGAAACACCATATATTTT.

This sequence joins TRBV5-6 and TRBJ2-7, with 8 bases aligning to TRBD1. The germline gives CDR1 SGHDT, CDR2 YYEEEE. Losses at the gene ends were 0 bases for V and 5 bases for J; bases not matched to a gene: 7. The CDR3 extends over 15 amino acids. CDR3 DNA: TGTGCCAGCAGCTTGGCAGGGGGCGGTCCCCACGAGCAGTACTTC. Its protein product is CASSLAGGGPHEQYF. Variable domain in full (rest from reference TRBV5-6 and TRBJ2-7): DAGVTQSPTHLIKTRGQQVTLRCSPKSGHDTVSWYQQALGQGPQFIFQYYEEEERQRGNFPDRFSGHQFPNYSSELNVNALLLGDSALYLCASSLAGGGPHEQYFGPGTRLTVT.

This chain connects TRBV11-2 to TRBJ2-3, with TRBD1 as a possible D gene (5 bases). This CDR3 has 15 residues. Trimming left V 4 bases short and J 3 bases short, with 14 bases between. Germline values: CDR1 SGHAT, CDR2 FQNNGV. This CDR3 is CASSSSGMATDTQYF. The CDR3 coding sequence is TGTGCCAGCAGCTCATCAGGGATGGCGACAGATACGCAGTATTTT.

This clone was found a few times. This sequence joins TRBV3-1 (or the pseudogene TRBV3-2) and TRBJ1-6, with TRBD1 matching over 9 bases. The CDR3 is 16 residues long. Trimming cost V 3 bases and J 7 bases; bases outside gene matches: 7. The germline V gene encodes CDR1 LGHDT and CDR2 YNNKEL (reference sequence). CDR3: CASSHWGDRDNSPLHF. CDR3 in DNA: TGTGCCAGCAGCCACTGGGGGGACAGGGACAATTCACCCCTCCACTTT.

The chain combines TRBV12-3 or TRBV12-4 with TRBJ2-1, with D unresolved. Trimming took off 2 bases at V and 7 bases at J, with 6 bases between the two ends. CDR3 length: 12 residues. The CDR3 here is CASSLRWNEQFF. As DNA, the CDR3 is TGTGCCAGCAGTTTACGGTGGAATGAGCAGTTCTTC.

The chain has TRBV2 and TRBJ2-7; no definite D call. Between the trimmed V and J ends, which lost 3 bases and 2 bases, there was a span of 5 bases. Germline V lookup: CDR1 SNHLY, CDR2 FYNNEI. This CDR3 comprises 12 residues. CDR3 nucleotides: TGTGCCAGCAGTGAGGAGCCCTACGAGCAGTACTTC. Amino acid sequence: CASSEEPYEQYF. Full variable domain (missing parts from reference TRBV2 and TRBJ2-7): EPEVTQTPSHQVTQMGQEVILRCVPISNHLYFYWYRQILGQKVEFLVSFYNNEISEKSEIFDDQFSVERPDGSNFTLKIRSTKLEDSAMYFCASSEEPYEQYFGPGTRLTVT.

The chain has TRBV5-8 and TRBJ1-6; a possible D gene is TRBD1 (6 bases). The CDR3 covers 15 residues. V lost 4 bases to trimming and J lost 10 bases, with 18 bases between them. Germline-derived CDR1 and CDR2 are SGHTS and YDEGEE. CDR3 nucleotide sequence: TGTGCCAGCAGCCCCTGGGGGGGGCTCGGGTCACCCCTCCACTTT. Its translation is CASSPWGGLGSPLHF.

In nucleotides, the CDR3 is TGCGCCAGCAGTGCAACCGGGACAGGGGACCAAGAGACCCAGTACTTC. It is translated as CASSATGTGDQETQYF. The rearrangement links TRBV10-1 to TRBJ2-5, with 10 bases fitting TRBD1. The CDR3 runs to 16 residues. The V gene end was trimmed by 4 bases and the J gene end by 0 bases; junction bases not matched to a gene: 5. Germline CDR1 reads WNHNN; CDR2 reads SYGVQD (reference sequence).

The gene calls are TRBV19 and TRBJ1-1; D not resolved. Trimming took 3 bases from V and 1 from J, leaving 12 bases between them. Germline lookup yields CDR1 LNHDA and CDR2 SQIVND (reference sequence). CDR3 size: 15 residues. CDR3: CASSILRRPNTEAFF. The CDR3, as DNA: TGTGCCAGTAGTATTCTGCGGAGACCGAACACTGAAGCTTTCTTT.

The chain uses TRBV7-9 and TRBJ2-3; perhaps TRBD2 as D (5 bases). From germline, CDR1 is SEHNR and CDR2 FQNEAQ (reference sequence). V lost 1 base and J 3 bases, leaving 5 bases between the germline ends. CDR3 size: 13 residues. In DNA, the CDR3 is TGTGCCAGCAGCTTAGGCGGGACAGATACGCAGTATTTT. Residues: CASSLGGTDTQYF.

The rearrangement uses TRBV6-2 or TRBV6-3 and TRBJ2-1, with 8 bases fitting TRBD2. Germline loops: CDR1 MNHEY, CDR2 SVGEGT. V was clipped by 2 bases and J by 8 bases; unmatched bases: 14. The CDR3 runs 17 residues. Here the CDR3 DNA reads TGTGCCAGCAGTTACCTTGGATTTAGCGGGAAGGTGGATGAGCAGTTCTTC. Translation: CASSYLGFSGKVDEQFF.

J is TRBJ1-2 and V is TRBV12-5; 7 bases are a match to TRBD1. The CDR3 consists of 15 residues. V trimming: 1 base; J trimming: 8 bases; junction bases outside the gene matches: 10. The V gene's germline CDR1 is LGHNT and CDR2 FRNRAP. CDR3 DNA: TGTGCTAGTGGTTTGGAACCGGGACAGTTAGAGGGCTACACCTTC. Its protein product is CASGLEPGQLEGYTF.

The rearrangement joins TRBV9 to TRBJ1-5; 10 bases fit TRBD1. The V and J ends lost 0 bases and 7 bases, in that order; junction bases with no gene match: 4. The CDR3 has 15 residues. CDR1 and CDR2 from the germline V gene are SGDLS and YYNGEE. CDR3 in amino acids: CASSVGGQGLQPQHF. CDR3 in DNA: TGTGCCAGCAGCGTAGGGGGACAGGGGCTCCAGCCCCAGCATTTT. Complete variable domain (other parts from reference TRBV9 and TRBJ1-5): DSGVTQTPKHLITATGQRVTLRCSPRSGDLSVYWYQQSLDQGLQFLIQYYNGEERAKGNILERFSAQQFPDLHSELNLSSLELGDSALYFCASSVGGQGLQPQHFGDGTRLSIL.